This T cell receptor (beta chain) was sequenced in a study of CD8 T cells in ankylosing spondylitis. Findings and caveats of the study: Ankylosing spondylitis blood seemed to carry a telltale TCR beta motif made of fewer than 10 highly homologous variants. Certain motif variants had earlier appeared in reactive arthritis synovial fluid and blood. As reported, disease-linked clones showed significant enrichment in matched ankylosing spondylitis synovial fluid.

At least ten counts were recorded for this clonotype. Its cognate antigen is unknown. Library preparation for TCR beta used quantitative 5'-RACE with molecular barcodes. TCRdb analysed the 5' RACE reads with MiXCR anew, one entry per CDR3 protein. The table records 200,000 or so distinct CDR3 sequences, about 20% of them present only once. The CDR3 length is 15 residues. The V end lost 6 bases, the J end lost 4 bases, and 18 bases lay between the germline ends. V is TRBV12-3 or TRBV12-4 and J is TRBJ1-2; a possible D gene is TRBD1 (6 bases). The sequence was obtained from a male donor under 35 with ankylosing spondylitis or in good health (not recorded which). Input material: blood, either unsorted or a sorted T cell fraction (not recorded which). CDR3 protein: CASSPVVEDSYGYTF. CDR3 in DNA: TGTGCCAGCAGCCCAGTGGTGGAGGACAGCTATGGCTACACCTTC.